This TCR beta chain was identified during a study of T cells after yellow fever vaccination. The wider study: Fractions of limited cellularity were prepared by means of SMART-Seq v4 Ultra Low Input.

General study results and limits: Most clones from primary vaccination were detected again post-booster (about 95% CD4, 70% to 90% CD8). CD4 and CD8 compartments shared a small share of clonotypes, likely from convergent recombination.

From germline, CDR1 is MNHNY and CDR2 SVGAGI (reference sequence). V was shortened by 9 bases and J by 7 bases, with 17 bases between the two germline ends. This CDR3 is 13 amino acids long. As regards this clonotype: Its antigen is unidentified. This clone may be a read error of a much larger clone one base away.

A universal primer site and UMIs were added as TCR cDNA was made by 5'RACE template switching. TCRdb used MiXCR to reprocess the 5' RACE reads, holding one entry per CDR3 protein. This sample yields about 210,000 distinct CDR3 sequences, of which more than 3% are seen a single time; 3.2% belongs to the top ten. Sequenced material: CD4+ T cells sorted from PBMCs, taken 10 days after the yellow fever booster vaccination. This receptor was identified in a man between 18 and 29 years old who received the YFV17D yellow fever vaccine. J is TRBJ2-3 and V is TRBV6-6; D remains unclear. The CDR3 here is CARTPSGANTQYF. The CDR3 DNA follows: TGTGCCAGAACCCCCAGTGGCGCGAATACGCAGTATTTT.